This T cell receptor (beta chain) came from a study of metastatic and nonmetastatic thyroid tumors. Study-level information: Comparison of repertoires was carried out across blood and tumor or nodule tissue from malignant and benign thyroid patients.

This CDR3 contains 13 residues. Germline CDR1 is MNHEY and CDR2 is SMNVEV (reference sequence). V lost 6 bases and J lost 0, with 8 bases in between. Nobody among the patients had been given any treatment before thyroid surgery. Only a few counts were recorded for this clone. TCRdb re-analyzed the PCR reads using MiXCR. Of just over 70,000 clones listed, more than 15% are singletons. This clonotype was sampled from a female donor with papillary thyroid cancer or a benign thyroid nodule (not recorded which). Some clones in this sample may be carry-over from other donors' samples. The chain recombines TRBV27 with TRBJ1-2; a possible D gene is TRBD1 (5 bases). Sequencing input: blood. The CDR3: CASRDSPNYGYTF. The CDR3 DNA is TGTGCCAGCAGAGACAGTCCTAACTATGGCTACACCTTC.